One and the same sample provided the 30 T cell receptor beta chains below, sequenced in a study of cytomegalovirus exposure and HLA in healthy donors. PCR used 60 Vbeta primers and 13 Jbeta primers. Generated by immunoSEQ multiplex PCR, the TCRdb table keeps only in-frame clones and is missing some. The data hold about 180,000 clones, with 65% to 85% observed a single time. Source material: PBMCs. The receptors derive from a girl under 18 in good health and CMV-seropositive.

The CDR3 spells CASSIGRADQETQYF. CDR3 in DNA: TGTGCCAGTAGTATCGGCAGGGCCGACCAAGAGACCCAGTACTTC. This chain uses TRBV19 with TRBJ2-5, with a tentative D call TRBD1 (5 bases). Germline V lookup: CDR1 LNHDA, CDR2 SQIVND (reference sequence). V was cut by 3 bases and J by 0 bases, with 11 bases left in between. The CDR3 has 15 amino acids.

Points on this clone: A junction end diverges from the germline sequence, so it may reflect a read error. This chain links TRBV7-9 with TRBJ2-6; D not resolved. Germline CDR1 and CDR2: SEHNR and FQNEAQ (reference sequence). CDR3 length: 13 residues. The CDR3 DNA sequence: TGTGCCAGCAGCCCTGCTGGCGCCAACGTCCTGACTTTC. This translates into CASSPAGANVLTF.

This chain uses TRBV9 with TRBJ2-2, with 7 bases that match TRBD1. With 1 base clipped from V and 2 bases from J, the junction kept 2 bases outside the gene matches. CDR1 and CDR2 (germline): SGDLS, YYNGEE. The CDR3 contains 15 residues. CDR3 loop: CASSVQGVNTGELFF. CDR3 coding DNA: TGTGCCAGCAGCGTACAGGGGGTTAACACCGGGGAGCTGTTTTTT.

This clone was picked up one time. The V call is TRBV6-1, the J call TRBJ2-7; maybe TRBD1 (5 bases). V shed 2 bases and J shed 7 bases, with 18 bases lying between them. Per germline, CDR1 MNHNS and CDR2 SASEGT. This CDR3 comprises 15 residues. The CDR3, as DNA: TGTGCCAGCAGTGAAACCGACAGCGCGGCGGATGAGCAGTACTTC. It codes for CASSETDSAADEQYF.

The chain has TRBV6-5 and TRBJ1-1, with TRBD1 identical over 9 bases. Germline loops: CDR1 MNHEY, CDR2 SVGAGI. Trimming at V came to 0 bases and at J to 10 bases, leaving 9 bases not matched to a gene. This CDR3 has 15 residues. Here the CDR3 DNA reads TGTGCCAGCAGTTACTCGGGAGGGGACAGGGCGGGAGCTTTCTTT. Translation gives CASSYSGGDRAGAFF.

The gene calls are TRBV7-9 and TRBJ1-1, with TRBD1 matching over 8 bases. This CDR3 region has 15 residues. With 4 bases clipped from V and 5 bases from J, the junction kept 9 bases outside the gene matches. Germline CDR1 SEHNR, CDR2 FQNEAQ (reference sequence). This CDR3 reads CASSSQGALRTEAFF. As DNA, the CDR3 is TGTGCCAGCAGCTCTCAGGGGGCTTTAAGAACTGAAGCTTTCTTT.

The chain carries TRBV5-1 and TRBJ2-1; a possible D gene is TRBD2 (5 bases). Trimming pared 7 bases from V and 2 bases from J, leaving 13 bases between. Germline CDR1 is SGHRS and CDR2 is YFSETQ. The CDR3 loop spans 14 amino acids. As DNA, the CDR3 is TGCGCCAGCCGGTGGGAGATCGCCTACAATGAGCAGTTCTTC. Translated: CASRWEIAYNEQFF.

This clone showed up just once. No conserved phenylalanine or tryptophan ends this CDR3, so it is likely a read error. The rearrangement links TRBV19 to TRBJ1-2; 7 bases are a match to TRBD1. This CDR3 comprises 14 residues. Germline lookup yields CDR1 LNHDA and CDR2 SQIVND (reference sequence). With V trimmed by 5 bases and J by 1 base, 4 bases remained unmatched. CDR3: CASSPGQNNYGYTL. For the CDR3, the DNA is TGTGCCAGTAGTCCGGGACAGAATAACTATGGCTACACCTTA.

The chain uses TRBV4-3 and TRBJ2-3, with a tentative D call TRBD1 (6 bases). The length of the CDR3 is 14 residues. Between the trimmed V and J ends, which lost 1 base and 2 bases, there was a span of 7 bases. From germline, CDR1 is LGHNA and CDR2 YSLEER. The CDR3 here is CASSQGQVTDTQYF. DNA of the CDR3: TGCGCCAGCAGCCAAGGACAGGTCACAGATACGCAGTATTTT.

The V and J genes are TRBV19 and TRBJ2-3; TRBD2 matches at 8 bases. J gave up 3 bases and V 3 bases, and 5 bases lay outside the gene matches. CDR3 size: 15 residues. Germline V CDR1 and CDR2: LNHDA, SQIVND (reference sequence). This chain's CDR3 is CASSIRAGATDTQYF. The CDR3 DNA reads TGTGCCAGTAGTATCCGAGCGGGAGCAACAGATACGCAGTATTTT.

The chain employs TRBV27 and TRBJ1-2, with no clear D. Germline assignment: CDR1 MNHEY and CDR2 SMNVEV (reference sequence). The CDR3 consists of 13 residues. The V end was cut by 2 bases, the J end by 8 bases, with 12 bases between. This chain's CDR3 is CASSLGGRKGYTF. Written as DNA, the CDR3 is TGTGCCAGCAGTTTAGGAGGGCGGAAGGGCTACACCTTC.

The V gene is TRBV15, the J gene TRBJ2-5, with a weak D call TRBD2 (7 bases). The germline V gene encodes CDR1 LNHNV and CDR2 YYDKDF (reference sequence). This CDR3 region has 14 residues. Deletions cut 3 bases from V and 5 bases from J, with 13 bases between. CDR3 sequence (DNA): TGTGCCACCAGCAGCACAGGGAGGGCCGAGACCCAGTACTTC. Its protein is CATSSTGRAETQYF.

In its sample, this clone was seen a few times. The DNA for the CDR3 is TGTGCCAGCAGGTCGACTAGCGGTCTCTACGAGCAGTACTTC. Translation: CASRSTSGLYEQYF. The chain uses TRBV7-9 and TRBJ2-7; 9 nucleotides agree with TRBD2. Per germline, CDR1 SEHNR and CDR2 FQNEAQ (reference sequence). The CDR3 loop spans 14 amino acids. The V gene end was trimmed by 6 bases and the J gene end by 3 bases; junction bases not matched to a gene: 6. The whole variable domain, remainder taken from reference TRBV7-9 and TRBJ2-7, is DTGVSQNPRHKITKRGQNVTFRCDPISEHNRLYWYRQTLGQGPEFLTYFQNEAQLEKSRLLSDRFSAERPKGSFSTLEIQRTEQGDSAMYLCASRSTSGLYEQYFGPGTRLTVT.

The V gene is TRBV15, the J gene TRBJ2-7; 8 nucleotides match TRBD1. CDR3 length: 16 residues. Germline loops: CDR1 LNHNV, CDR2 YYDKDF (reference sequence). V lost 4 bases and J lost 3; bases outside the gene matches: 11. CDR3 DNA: TGTGCCACCAGCACTCCCGACGGAACAGGGGGCTACGAGCAGTACTTC. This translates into CATSTPDGTGGYEQYF.

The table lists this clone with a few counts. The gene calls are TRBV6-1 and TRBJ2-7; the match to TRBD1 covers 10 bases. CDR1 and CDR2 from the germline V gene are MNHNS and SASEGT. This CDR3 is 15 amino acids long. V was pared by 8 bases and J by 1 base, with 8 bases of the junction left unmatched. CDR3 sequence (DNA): TGTGCCAGCTTATTTGGGACAGGGGAATCCTACGAGCAGTACTTC. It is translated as CASLFGTGESYEQYF.

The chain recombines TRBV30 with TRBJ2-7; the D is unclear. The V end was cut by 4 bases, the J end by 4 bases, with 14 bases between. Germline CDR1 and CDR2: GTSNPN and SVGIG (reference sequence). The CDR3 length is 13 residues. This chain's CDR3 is CAWTLGEDYEQYF. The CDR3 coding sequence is TGTGCCTGGACGTTAGGTGAGGATTACGAGCAGTACTTC.

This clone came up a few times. The CDR3 is CASSEGVGANEQYF. DNA for the CDR3: TGTGCCAGCAGTGAAGGGGTGGGAGCGAACGAGCAGTACTTC. V usage is TRBV6-1 and J usage is TRBJ2-7; weak D call: TRBD2 (5 bases). The CDR3 runs to 14 residues. The germline CDR1 and CDR2 sequences are MNHNS and SASEGT. V was shortened by 1 base and J by 5 bases, with 12 bases between the two germline ends.

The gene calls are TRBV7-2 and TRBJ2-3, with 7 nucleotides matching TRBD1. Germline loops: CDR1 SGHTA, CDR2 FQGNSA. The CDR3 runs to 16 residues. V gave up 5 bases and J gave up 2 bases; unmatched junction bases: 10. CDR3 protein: CASSEAGGAPTDTQYF. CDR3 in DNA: TGTGCCAGCAGCGAAGCAGGGGGAGCCCCCACAGATACGCAGTATTTT.

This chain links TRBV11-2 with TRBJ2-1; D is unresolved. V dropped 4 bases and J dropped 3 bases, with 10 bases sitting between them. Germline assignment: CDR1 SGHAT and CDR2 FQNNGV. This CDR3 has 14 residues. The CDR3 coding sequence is TGTGCCAGCAGCTCCCGGGTTAGCTACAATGAGCAGTTCTTC. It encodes CASSSRVSYNEQFF.

This CDR3 reads CASSQQHSFSGSPGELFF. DNA of the CDR3: TGTGCCAGCAGCCAACAACACTCCTTTAGCGGGAGTCCCGGGGAGCTGTTTTTT. The V call is TRBV4-2, the J call TRBJ2-2; 9 positions match TRBD2. J gave up 6 bases and V 2 bases, and 13 bases lay outside the gene matches. Germline CDR1 is LGHNA and CDR2 is YNFKEQ. The CDR3 is 18 amino acids.

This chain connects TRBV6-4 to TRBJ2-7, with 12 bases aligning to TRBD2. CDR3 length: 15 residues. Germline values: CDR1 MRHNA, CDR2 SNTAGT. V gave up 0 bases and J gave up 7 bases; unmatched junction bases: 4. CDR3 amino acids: CASSDSRTSGMEQYF. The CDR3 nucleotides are TGTGCCAGCAGTGACTCAAGGACTAGCGGGATGGAGCAGTACTTC.

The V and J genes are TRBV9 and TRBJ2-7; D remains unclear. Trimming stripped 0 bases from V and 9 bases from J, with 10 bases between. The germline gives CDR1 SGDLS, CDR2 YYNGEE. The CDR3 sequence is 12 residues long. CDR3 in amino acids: CASSVDQSRQYF. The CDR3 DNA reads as TGTGCCAGCAGCGTAGATCAAAGTAGGCAGTACTTC.

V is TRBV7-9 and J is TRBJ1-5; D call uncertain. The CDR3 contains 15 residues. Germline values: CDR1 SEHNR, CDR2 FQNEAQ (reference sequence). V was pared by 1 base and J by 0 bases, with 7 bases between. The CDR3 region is CASSLGSNSNQPQHF. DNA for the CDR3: TGTGCCAGCAGCTTAGGCTCTAATAGCAATCAGCCCCAGCATTTT.

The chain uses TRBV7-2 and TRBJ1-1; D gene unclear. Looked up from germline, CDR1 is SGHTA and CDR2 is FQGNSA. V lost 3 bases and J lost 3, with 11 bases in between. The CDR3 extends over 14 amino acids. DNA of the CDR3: TGTGCCAGCAGCTTTTTAGTTGTTGACACTGAAGCTTTCTTT. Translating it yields CASSFLVVDTEAFF.

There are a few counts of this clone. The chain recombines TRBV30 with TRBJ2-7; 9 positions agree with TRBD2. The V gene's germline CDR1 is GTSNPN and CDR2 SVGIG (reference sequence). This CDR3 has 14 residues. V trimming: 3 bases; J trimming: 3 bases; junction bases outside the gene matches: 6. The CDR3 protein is CAWSPVSGSYEQYF. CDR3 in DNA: TGTGCCTGGAGCCCCGTTAGCGGGAGCTACGAGCAGTACTTC.

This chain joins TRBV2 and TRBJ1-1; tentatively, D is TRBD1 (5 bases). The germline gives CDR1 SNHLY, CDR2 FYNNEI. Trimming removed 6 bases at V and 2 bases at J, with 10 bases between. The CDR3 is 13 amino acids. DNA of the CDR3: TGTGCCAGCAGAGGACATTTTAACACTGAAGCTTTCTTT. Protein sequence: CASRGHFNTEAFF.

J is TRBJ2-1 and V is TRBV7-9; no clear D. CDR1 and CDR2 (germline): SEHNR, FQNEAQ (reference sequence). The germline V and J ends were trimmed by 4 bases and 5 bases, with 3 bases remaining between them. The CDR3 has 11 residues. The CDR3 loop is CASSSDNEQFF. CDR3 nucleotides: TGTGCCAGCAGCTCGGACAATGAGCAGTTCTTC. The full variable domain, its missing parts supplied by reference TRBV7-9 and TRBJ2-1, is DTGVSQNPRHKITKRGQNVTFRCDPISEHNRLYWYRQTLGQGPEFLTYFQNEAQLEKSRLLSDRFSAERPKGSFSTLEIQRTEQGDSAMYLCASSSDNEQFFGPGTRLTVL.

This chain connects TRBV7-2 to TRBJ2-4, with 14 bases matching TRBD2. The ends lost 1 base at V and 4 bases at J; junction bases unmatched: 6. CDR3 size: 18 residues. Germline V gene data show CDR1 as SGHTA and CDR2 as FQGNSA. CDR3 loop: CASSLVGLAGEAKNIQYF. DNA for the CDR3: TGTGCCAGCAGCTTAGTGGGACTAGCGGGAGAGGCTAAAAACATTCAGTACTTC.

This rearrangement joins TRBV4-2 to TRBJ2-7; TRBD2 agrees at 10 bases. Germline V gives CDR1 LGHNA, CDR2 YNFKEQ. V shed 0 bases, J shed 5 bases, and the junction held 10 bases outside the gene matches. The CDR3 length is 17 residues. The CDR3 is CASSQEVQREGPHEQYF. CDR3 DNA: TGTGCCAGCAGCCAAGAGGTCCAGCGGGAGGGCCCCCACGAGCAGTACTTC.

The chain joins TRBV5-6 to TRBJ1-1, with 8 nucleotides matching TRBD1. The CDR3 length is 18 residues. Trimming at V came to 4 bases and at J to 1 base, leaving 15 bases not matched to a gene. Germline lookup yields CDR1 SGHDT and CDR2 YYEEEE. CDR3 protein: CASSLDRGGRVTNTEAFF. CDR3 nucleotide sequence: TGTGCCAGCAGCCTAGACAGGGGCGGAAGGGTTACGAACACTGAAGCTTTCTTT.